The rows below give T cell receptor beta chains drawn from one sample of a study of blood T cell repertoires in COVID-19. Produced via immunoSEQ multiplex PCR; TCRdb's table is partial and in-frame only. The table records approximately 230,000 clones, about 80% of them present only once. The sample consisted of PBMCs or T cells enriched from blood (not recorded which). All receptors derive from a man aged 40-49 years who had recovered from COVID-19. The CDR3 runs from the conserved cysteine through the conserved F or W. The D gene is left open where the match is weak. Rows may omit the clone size; those that give it use once, few, many or a size class.

>TRBV4-3|16|TRBJ2-1|NA|NA
CASSQVAASSYNEQFF
TGCGCCAGCAGCCAAGTAGCGGCGAGCTCCTACAATGAGCAGTTCTTC
>TRBV5-6|13|TRBJ1-2|NA|NA
CASSVGQPYGYTF
TGTGCCAGCAGCGTGGGACAACCGTATGGCTACACCTTC
>TRBV14|18|TRBJ2-1|TRBD2|NA
CASSQLPFQRGPHNEQFF
TGTGCCAGCAGCCAACTGCCCTTTCAGCGGGGACCGCACAATGAGCAGTTCTTC
>TRBV3-1/TRBV3-2|15|TRBJ1-1|NA|NA
CASSPWGGGRTEAFF
TGTGCCAGCAGCCCTTGGGGGGGTGGGAGGACTGAAGCTTTCTTT
>TRBV5-4|15|TRBJ2-5|NA|NA
CASSPGPGDQETQYF
TGTGCCAGCAGCCCCGGACCAGGGGACCAAGAGACCCAGTACTTC
>TRBV6-2/TRBV6-3|18|TRBJ2-1|TRBD2|NA
CASSYLAGVPSSYNEQFF
TGTGCCAGCAGTTATCTAGCGGGGGTCCCCAGCTCCTACAATGAGCAGTTCTTC
>TRBV18|16|TRBJ1-5|TRBD1|NA
CASSPIGTGVNQPQHF
TGTGCCAGCTCACCGATAGGGACAGGGGTCAATCAGCCCCAGCATTTT
>TRBV28|16|TRBJ2-3|NA|NA
CASSFIARLSTDTQYF
TGTGCCAGCAGTTTCATCGCGAGACTGAGCACAGATACGCAGTATTTT
>TRBV21-1|14|TRBJ1-5|NA|NA
CASSKVRTNQPQHF
TGTGCCAGCAGCAAAGTCAGAACAAATCAGCCCCAGCATTTT
>TRBV7-9|15|TRBJ2-1|NA|NA
CASSLAGSMGGEQFF
TGTGCCAGCAGCTTAGCAGGGTCCATGGGGGGTGAGCAGTTCTTC
>TRBV6-5|15|TRBJ1-4|NA|NA
CASKLGDKTNEKLFF
TGTGCCAGCAAATTAGGGGACAAAACTAATGAAAAACTGTTTTTT
>TRBV27|11|TRBJ2-7|NA|NA
CASSSRYEQYF
TGTGCCAGCAGTTCGCGCTACGAGCAGTACTTC
>TRBV19|14|TRBJ1-2|TRBD1|once
CASGRTGGDYGYTF
TGTGCCAGTGGAAGGACAGGGGGCGACTATGGCTACACCTTC
>TRBV6-5|14|TRBJ2-7|TRBD1|NA
CASIHRDRFYEQYF
TGTGCCAGTATCCACCGGGACAGATTCTACGAGCAGTACTTC
>TRBV19|13|TRBJ2-7|TRBD1|NA
CASSIGTDYEQYF
TGTGCCAGTAGTATCGGGACAGACTACGAGCAGTACTTC
>TRBV5-4|15|TRBJ2-1|NA|once
CASSPASLPHNEQFF
TGTGCCAGCAGCCCCGCCTCGCTACCCCACAATGAGCAGTTCTTC
>TRBV12-5|13|TRBJ2-2|NA|NA
CASGLVGGRELFF
TGTGCTAGTGGTTTGGTAGGGGGAAGGGAGCTGTTTTTT
>TRBV15|13|TRBJ1-1|NA|NA
CATSRTGSTEAFF
TGTGCCACCAGCAGAACAGGGAGCACTGAAGCTTTCTTT
>TRBV9|14|TRBJ1-6|TRBD1|NA
CASTKDRENSPLHF
TGTGCCAGCACAAAGGACAGGGAGAATTCACCCCTCCACTTT
>TRBV28|14|TRBJ1-1|TRBD1|NA
CASSLGSRTGEAFF
TGTGCCAGCAGTTTAGGGAGTAGGACAGGTGAAGCTTTCTTT
>TRBV5-6|16|TRBJ2-7|TRBD2|few
CASSFGLAGRSYEQYF
TGTGCCAGCAGCTTTGGACTAGCGGGGAGATCCTACGAGCAGTACTTC
>TRBV19|16|TRBJ1-6|NA|NA
CASSPSKGQKNSPLHF
TGTGCCAGTAGTCCATCAAAGGGGCAGAAGAATTCACCCCTCCACTTT
>TRBV11-3|14|TRBJ2-1|TRBD2|NA
CASSSAGGLDEQFF
TGTGCCAGCAGCTCAGCGGGAGGTTTGGATGAGCAGTTCTTC
>TRBV12-3/TRBV12-4|13|TRBJ1-2|NA|NA
CASSPMENYGYTF
TGTGCCAGCAGTCCAATGGAGAACTATGGCTACACCTTC
>TRBV4-3|14|TRBJ2-1|TRBD1|NA
CASGRDRGFGEQFF
TGCGCCAGCGGCCGGGACAGGGGATTCGGTGAGCAGTTCTTC
>TRBV15|14|TRBJ2-3|NA|NA
CATRGSPSTDTQYF
TGTGCCACTCGAGGAAGTCCATCCACAGATACGCAGTATTTT
>TRBV7-2|13|TRBJ1-1|TRBD1|once
CASSPGQGTEAFF
TGTGCCAGCAGCCCCGGACAGGGGACTGAAGCTTTCTTT
>TRBV6-2/TRBV6-3|15|TRBJ2-3|TRBD2|NA
CASSPRLAGKDTQYF
TGTGCCAGCAGTCCCCGGCTAGCGGGGAAAGATACGCAGTATTTT
>TRBV7-6|16|TRBJ2-2|TRBD1|NA
CASSLNAGGASGELFF
TGTGCCAGCAGCCTTAACGCAGGGGGCGCGAGCGGGGAGCTGTTTTTT
>TRBV20-1|10|TRBJ2-5|NA|NA
CSASSETQYF
TGCAGTGCTAGTAGCGAGACCCAGTACTTC
>TRBV7-8|14|TRBJ1-2|NA|NA
CASSLGQYSPGYTF
TGTGCCAGCAGCTTAGGGCAGTATTCTCCGGGCTACACCTTC
>TRBV19|13|TRBJ2-1|TRBD2|NA
CASGGSSYNEQFF
TGTGCCAGTGGCGGGAGTTCCTACAATGAGCAGTTCTTC
>TRBV5-1|16|TRBJ1-3|TRBD1|NA
CASSQSTGDSGNTIYF
TGCGCCAGCAGCCAATCCACAGGGGACTCTGGGAACACCATATATTTT
>TRBV3-1/TRBV3-2|14|TRBJ2-3|TRBD2|NA
CAVYSPGGKDTQYF
TGTGCCGTTTATAGCCCCGGGGGGAAAGATACGCAGTATTTT
>TRBV19|16|TRBJ2-5|NA|few
CASRPTAAGGQETQYF
TGTGCCAGTAGACCCACAGCGGCAGGCGGCCAGGAGACCCAGTACTTC
>TRBV5-1|14|TRBJ1-2|NA|NA
CASRPTGTSYGYTF
TGCGCCAGCAGGCCGACCGGGACTTCATATGGCTACACCTTC
>TRBV10-3|18|TRBJ2-1|NA|once
CAISDPREPQGSYNEQFF
TGTGCCATCAGTGACCCGAGGGAACCACAGGGATCCTACAATGAGCAGTTCTTC
>TRBV15|14|TRBJ1-4|TRBD1|once
CATSTRTGEEKLFF
TGTGCCACCAGCACGAGGACAGGGGAAGAAAAACTGTTTTTT
>TRBV5-6|14|TRBJ1-5|NA|NA
CASSSVSQAQPQHF
TGTGCCAGCAGCTCAGTGTCTCAGGCTCAGCCCCAGCATTTT
>TRBV27|16|TRBJ2-2|NA|NA
CASSLRAGSLGGELFF
TGTGCCAGCAGCTTACGTGCCGGGAGCCTGGGCGGGGAGCTGTTTTTT
>TRBV12-3/TRBV12-4|13|TRBJ1-1|NA|many
CASRQGEGTEAFF
TGTGCCAGCAGGCAGGGCGAAGGAACTGAAGCTTTCTTT
>TRBV29-1|14|TRBJ2-3|TRBD2|NA
CSVGRGAGGDTQYF
TGCAGCGTTGGGCGGGGGGCTGGTGGAGATACGCAGTATTTT
>TRBV10-3|18|TRBJ1-1|TRBD1|NA
CAISEWDRDRFMNTEAFF
TGTGCCATCAGTGAGTGGGACCGGGACAGGTTCATGAACACTGAAGCTTTCTTT
>TRBV11-3|15|TRBJ2-1|TRBD2|NA
CASSSRPSGYNEQFF
TGTGCCAGCAGCTCCAGACCTAGCGGATACAATGAGCAGTTCTTC
>TRBV28|14|TRBJ1-1|TRBD1|many
CASTGTAGSGAAFF
TGTGCCAGCACCGGGACAGCCGGGTCGGGGGCAGCTTTCTTT
>TRBV5-1|15|TRBJ2-7|TRBD2|NA
CASSLDGTSVYEQYF
TGCGCCAGCAGCTTGGATGGGACTAGCGTTTACGAGCAGTACTTC
>TRBV28|15|TRBJ2-1|NA|once
CASSPDSLGNNEQFF
TGTGCCAGCAGCCCGGACAGCCTAGGGAACAATGAGCAGTTCTTC
>TRBV19|14|TRBJ1-6|TRBD1|NA
CASSMGQSTSPLHF
TGTGCCAGTAGTATGGGACAGAGCACTTCACCCCTCCACTTT
>TRBV5-4|16|TRBJ1-1|NA|NA
CASSLGGYGMNTEAFF
TGTGCCAGCAGCTTGGGCGGGTACGGCATGAACACTGAAGCTTTCTTT
>TRBV28|14|TRBJ2-7|TRBD2|NA
CASSFAGGRVEQYF
TGTGCCAGCAGTTTCGCGGGAGGGCGTGTCGAGCAGTACTTC
>TRBV21-1|19|TRBJ1-4|NA|NA
CASSKGYRVGWATNEKLFF
TGTGCCAGCAGCAAAGGTTACAGGGTGGGATGGGCAACTAATGAAAAACTGTTTTTT
>TRBV19|16|TRBJ1-2|TRBD1|NA
CASSISRQGARYGYTF
TGTGCCAGTAGTATATCCCGACAGGGGGCTAGGTATGGCTACACCTTC
>TRBV5-4|17|TRBJ2-5|TRBD2|NA
CASSLASGGPKQETQYF
TGTGCCAGCAGCTTGGCCAGCGGGGGGCCCAAACAAGAGACCCAGTACTTC
>TRBV5-1|12|TRBJ2-7|NA|few
CASSPRGGEQYF
TGCGCCAGCAGCCCCAGAGGGGGCGAGCAGTACTTC
>TRBV7-9|14|TRBJ1-4|NA|few
CASNLQGFNEKLFF
TGTGCCAGCAACCTCCAGGGGTTTAATGAAAAACTGTTTTTT
>TRBV28|13|TRBJ1-6|NA|few
CASSLFSDSPLHF
TGTGCCAGCAGTTTATTTTCTGATTCACCCCTCCACTTT